A single T cell receptor beta chain is shown here with its context. The source of the sample is a study of tumor T cells in aggressive B-cell lymphoma. Some clones are missing from TCRdb's copy, which holds only in-frame ones; the method was immunoSEQ multiplex PCR. The data show about 2,400 clones, about 85% seen once. Trimming took 0 bases from V and 5 from J; bases not matched to a gene: 13. This CDR3 has 17 residues. Germline V CDR1 and CDR2: KGHSH, LQKENI. V is TRBV18 and J is TRBJ2-7, with 7 bases aligning to TRBD2. Sequenced input: tumor tissue. The sequence derives from an adult with diffuse large B cell lymphoma. This chain's CDR3 is CASSPPLTAGAGHEQYF. CDR3 nucleotides: TGTGCCAGCTCACCACCATTGACGGCGGGAGCGGGCCACGAGCAGTACTTC.